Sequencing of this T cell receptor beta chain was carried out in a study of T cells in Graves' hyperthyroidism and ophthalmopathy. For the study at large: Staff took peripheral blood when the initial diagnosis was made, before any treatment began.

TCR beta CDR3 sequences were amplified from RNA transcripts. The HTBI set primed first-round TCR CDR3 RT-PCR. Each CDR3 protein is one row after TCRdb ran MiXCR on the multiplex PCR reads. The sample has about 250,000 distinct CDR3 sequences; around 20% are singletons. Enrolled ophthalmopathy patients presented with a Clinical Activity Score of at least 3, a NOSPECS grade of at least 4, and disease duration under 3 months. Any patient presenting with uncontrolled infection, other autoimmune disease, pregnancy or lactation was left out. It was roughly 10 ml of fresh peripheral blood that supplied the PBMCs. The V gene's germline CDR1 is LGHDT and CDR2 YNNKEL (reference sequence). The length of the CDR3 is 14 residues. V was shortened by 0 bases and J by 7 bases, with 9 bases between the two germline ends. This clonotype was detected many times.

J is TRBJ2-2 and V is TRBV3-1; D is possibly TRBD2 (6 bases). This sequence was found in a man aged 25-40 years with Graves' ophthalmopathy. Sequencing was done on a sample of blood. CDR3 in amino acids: CASSQESGGGELFF. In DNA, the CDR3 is TGTGCCAGCAGCCAAGAATCCGGGGGCGGGGAGCTGTTTTTT.